This T cell receptor (beta chain) was documented in a study of cytomegalovirus exposure and HLA in healthy donors (dated 2017 in TCRdb). Concerning the study at large: An earlier analysis of several hundred of the donors reported approximately 290 Gb of sequence data and 117 million unique TCR beta sequences from roughly 180 million T cells. Rather than drawing on any new phenotypic data, the later analysis identified candidate immune exposures from TCR beta sequences and the way those sequences occurred across donors. Class I and class II HLA loci were covered by the typing at four-digit resolution. The aim of the study was to test whether cataloging public T cell receptors could identify signatures of past pathogen exposure. Roughly 5 DR-DQ haplotypes were handled as single units for association and clustering, since linkage in the cohort was strong. In a later analysis, previously published TCR beta repertoires from 550 to 750 donors were re-analyzed and high-resolution HLA genotyping was added so that TCR occurrence patterns could be studied. Along with the approximately 700-subject first cohort, a separate validation cohort of 120 different subjects was used. An early release that covered 640 HLA-typed donors contained 250 to 350 gigabases of sequencing data and 65 million to 100 million unique TCR sequences. Among almost 400 genotyped donors of the cohort, an average of approximately 230,000 unique TCR beta nucleotide sequences were sequenced per donor, about a sixth of them non-productive. The genetic ancestry cluster associated with self-reported Caucasian donors included 80% to 90% of the roughly 360 genotyped donors. Donor age, sex, ethnicity and CMV serostatus were compiled together with the repertoire data. In a later genetic analysis, genome-wide SNP genotypes for about three fifths of the roughly 670 donors were used, and that subset was treated as a discovery cohort. To predict cytomegalovirus infection status, the study combined high-throughput TCR immunosequencing, statistical association of individual TCRs with disease status, and machine learning. All discovery cohort repertoires had been generated using a single sequencing platform. In an earlier analysis of around 540 of the donors, high-throughput TCR beta sequencing was used to judge whether each TCR beta V gene segment behaved as functional or pseudogenic. Typing coverage varied by locus: roughly 620-630 donors for A, B, C, DRB1 and DQB1; roughly 510 for DQA1; some 610 for DPA1; fewer than 480 for DPB1. The T cell repertoires of under 750 subjects were profiled by immunosequencing and related to cytomegalovirus serostatus. The full study reports these points: The study listed 150 to 200 TCR beta chains as associated with cytomegalovirus. In a later genetic analysis, fewer N-insertions in productive TCRs were reported among donors in an Asian-associated ancestry cluster than the approximately 670-donor mean. Roughly uniform sequencing depth across donors was assumed in presence/absence analyses, although this assumption may not hold. A later genetic analysis associated a missense DCLRE1C variant with V-gene and J-gene trimming of TCR beta chains, and an independent cohort replicated the association. Assigning TCR associations to individual alleles was difficult when HLA alleles, especially DR and DQ, strongly co-occurred. Because counts were too low, more than 15 rarely observed V segments, including chromosome 9 orphons, were excluded from the earlier analysis of roughly 580 of the donors. A cluster of highly shared sequence variants was judged likely to represent a technical artifact of the sequencing pipeline. In both the original and validation cohorts, the classifier was reported to diagnose cytomegalovirus status with high specificity and sensitivity. Immune exposure information for the cohort was limited to CMV serostatus. According to a later analysis, most CMV-associated TCR beta chains appeared to be HLA-restricted, and the HLA associations seemed to be driven largely by CMV exposure. A later analysis associated 15,000 to 20,000 TCR beta sequences with specific HLA alleles at a false discovery rate of 0.05. Correlated functional status among segregating V segments might reflect linkage disequilibrium, but an unknown experimental factor could not be ruled out. Most TCR sequences were seen in very few donors, while some public TCRs were found in many individuals. Several of the top co-occurrence clusters appeared to be linked to parvovirus B19, influenza, CMV and Epstein-Barr virus, according to a later analysis. A further reported finding was that TCR beta sequences accurately predicted the HLA-A and HLA-B alleles for most subjects in the first cohort. This cohort had only TCR beta chains sequenced, and the lack of alpha or paired-chain data limited which features could be detected. Some IMGT-functional V segments, including TRBV6-2 and TRBV6-3, could not be told apart with the 87-base-pair reads, so those segments were excluded. The authors suggested that the approach could potentially be extended to other disease states and immunological phenotypes. Three of the identified cytomegalovirus-associated TCR beta chains were confirmed in vitro to be specific for cytomegalovirus antigens. According to a later analysis, TCR association rates differed among HLA loci, with DRB1 alleles showing the most associated TCRs and HLA-C alleles showing the fewest. Because HLA typing was missing for some donors at each locus, association tests included only the typed subset. In a later analysis, HLA-associated TCR beta chains were found to be more clonally expanded and to have lower generation probabilities than equally common non-associated chains. Broadly in line with IMGT annotations, most TCR beta V segments showed up in productive rearrangements about 87% or about 30% of the time in an earlier analysis of around 550 of the donors.

This clone was counted once. It has no known antigen specificity. No much larger clone exists at a distance of one base, and base qualities are not known. For CDR1 and CDR2, the germline V gene lists SGHAT and FQNNGV. The CDR3 numbers 14 residues from cysteine through phenylalanine. This entry keeps only the CDR3 DNA: 42 bases, framed from base 1. Cut back by 4 bases and 3 bases, the V and J ends lie 13 bases apart. The library was produced with the immunoSEQ multiplex PCR assay. The multiplex PCR relied on a mix of 60 forward primers for TCR Vbeta segments and 13 reverse primers for TCR Jbeta segments. The CDR3 region of rearranged TCR beta genes was amplified from genomic DNA by a multiplex PCR assay. On the Illumina HiSeq System, the amplified TCR beta libraries were sequenced as 87-base-pair reads. Turning to the authors' computational methods: Across the roughly 670 repertoires, a later analysis counted roughly 77 million unique TCR beta chains, roughly 11 million of which were shared by at least two donors. A nearest-neighbor algorithm error-corrected the raw reads and collapsed the reads into unique sequences, merging closely related sequences to remove PCR and sequencing errors. V, D and J gene segments were assigned by aligning CDR3 sequences to IMGT reference sequences. Each retained sequence needed at least a six-nucleotide match to both a V gene segment and a J gene segment. Rearrangements were called productive when the CDR3 lacked stop codons and stayed in frame with V and J; all others were non-productive. Following IMGT convention, CDR3 was defined as the stretch from the second conserved V-encoded cysteine up to the conserved J-encoded phenylalanine. The earlier analysis of around 640 of the donors excluded sequences that lacked an unambiguous match to a single V gene segment. In an earlier analysis of approximately 610 of the donors, V segments were called functional above 56.7% productive rearrangements and were called segregating when the between-donor standard deviation exceeded 5%. A statistical classification framework was developed to diagnose cytomegalovirus status using the catalog of TCR beta chain sequences. A later analysis assigned V and J genes by comparing TCR nucleotide sequences with IMGT/GENE-DB human TR gene sequences. Using the TCRdist pipeline, a later analysis assigned CDR3 sequences along with most-parsimonious VDJ recombination scenarios. A later analysis defined each TCR beta chain by its CDR3 amino acid sequence plus V-gene family, and excluded reads lacking a unique V-gene family. To address suspected cross-contamination and a sequencing artifact, a later analysis removed 450 to 700 highly shared, low-generation-probability nucleotide sequences. In a later analysis, a clonal expansion index for each public chain was calculated from normalized within-repertoire ranks of inferred template counts. A later analysis computed generation probabilities with a VDJ recombination model fitted to out-of-frame rearrangements, and checked the results against IGoR. In a later analysis, TCR-TCR, TCR-HLA and TCR-CMV co-occurrence was scored with hypergeometric tests, and a repertoire-size bias correction was applied to TCR pairs. False discovery rates were estimated in a later analysis by permuting HLA or CMV assignments 20 times. In a later analysis, co-occurring TCRs were grouped using DBSCAN, with TCRdist sequence similarity added in when clustering inside HLA-allele-positive subsets. For co-occurrence clustering, repertoires with fewer than 30,000 or more than 120,000 public chains were excluded, along with five repertoires with anomalous nucleotide sharing. Drawn from immuneACCESS, this table holds only the in-frame rearrangements with V and J called that TCRdb kept. Clones are partly lost; checked studies trace under half to an unresolved V gene and leave the rest unexplained. That table is the source of V, J and clone size, and D and trimming were worked out from the DNA. The sample table lists about 150,000 clones, approximately 80% of them with a count of one. 9.5% to 15% of the sample belongs to the ten largest clones.

In total, approximately 690 healthy bone marrow donors made up the cohort. At the time of sampling, all cohort members were nominally healthy, though unrecorded immune exposures were likely present. The donor tested CMV seropositive, placing the donor among the 289 seropositive members of the cohort. A peripheral blood sample was provided by each donor, and peripheral blood mononuclear cells were used for TCR beta sequencing. The Qiagen DNeasy Blood Extraction Kit was used to extract genomic DNA from the blood cell samples. Sequences were obtained from PBMCs. This chain joins TRBV11-2 to TRBJ2-7, with a tentative D gene TRBD1 over 6 matching bases. The receptor was derived from a man aged 30-40 years in good health and CMV-seropositive. The DNA reads TGTGCCAGCAGCTACGGGGACACCTTCTACGAGCAGTACTTC. The resulting protein is CASSYGDTFYEQYF.